This T cell receptor (beta chain) stems from a study of cytomegalovirus exposure and HLA in healthy donors. Study details: Researchers previously reported finding 100 million or so unique TCR beta sequences from about 200 million T cells. In an early release, HLA-typed donors contributed about 80 million unique TCR sequences. Notes on the study in general: For most subjects, TCR beta sequences were reported to predict HLA-A and HLA-B alleles with accuracy.

This clone occurred a few times. Its antigen is not identified. The PCR made use of 60 Vbeta and 13 Jbeta primers. Methods used by the authors: Per a later analysis, the number of unique TCR beta chains was roughly 83 million, of which roughly 10 million were shared. Clones were sequenced by immunoSEQ multiplex PCR, and TCRdb holds only the in-frame ones, with some missing. The V and J calls and clone size are taken from that table; D and trimming were inferred from the DNA. The table records around 64,000 clones, over 60% of them present only once. The receptor comes from a young man in good health and CMV-seropositive. Sequencing input: PBMCs.

CDR3 protein: CASSVGGGGTEAFF. CDR3 DNA sequence: TGTGCCAGCAGCGTAGGGGGCGGGGGCACTGAAGCTTTCTTT. The genes are TRBV9 and TRBJ1-1, with D tentatively TRBD1 (5 bases). The germline CDR1 and CDR2 sequences are SGDLS and YYNGEE. The length of the CDR3 is 14 residues. V was pared by 0 bases and J by 4 bases, with 10 bases between.